Presented here are 21 T cell receptor beta chains from one specimen sequenced in a study of CD8+CD57+ T cells in acquired aplastic anemia. TCR beta VDJ and CDR3 profiles were obtained from a genomic DNA template. Via MiXCR, TCRdb re-called the reads, giving one row per CDR3 protein. The data contain around 400,000 distinct CDR3 sequences, 65% to 75% of them seen just once; the ten biggest clones take up around 4%. The sequencing input was sorted CD4+, CD8+, or CD8+CD57+ T cells (not recorded which) from PBMCs. All receptors come from a human donor in good health, serving as a control.

The V call is TRBV7-2, the J call TRBJ2-2, with D maybe TRBD1 (5 bases). The CDR3 extends over 14 amino acids. Germline V CDR1 and CDR2: SGHTA, FQGNSA. Trimming left V 4 bases short and J 8 bases short, with 14 bases between. The CDR3 sequence: CASSSNPRTGELFF. CDR3 DNA: TGTGCCAGCAGCTCCAACCCACGGACAGGGGAGCTGTTTTTT.

V is TRBV11-2 and J is TRBJ1-2; TRBD1 matches 7 bases. CDR3 size: 16 residues. The V and J ends lost 1 base and 1 base, in that order; junction bases with no gene match: 6. Germline CDR1 and CDR2: SGHAT and FQNNGV. The CDR3 reads CASSLGLRGRNYGYTF. The CDR3 bases are TGTGCCAGCAGCTTAGGGCTAAGGGGGCGTAACTATGGCTACACCTTC.

The sample holds many counts of this clonotype. The rearrangement uses TRBV27 and TRBJ2-2; D tentatively fits TRBD1 or TRBD2 (6 bases each). The CDR3 is made up of 15 amino acids. The V end lost 8 bases, the J end lost 3 bases, and 16 bases lay between the germline ends. Germline loops: CDR1 MNHEY, CDR2 SMNVEV (reference sequence). In nucleotides, the CDR3 is TGTGCCAGCTCTAGGAGGGGGGTCGACACCGGGGAGCTGTTTTTT. This codes for CASSRRGVDTGELFF.

A note on this clonotype: The junction differs from germline at one of its ends, possibly a read error. The chain is built from TRBV7-3 and TRBJ2-2; D is tentatively TRBD1 or TRBD2 (5 bases each). The germline V gene has CDR1 SGHTA and CDR2 FQGTGA. CDR3 length: 14 amino acids. In DNA, the CDR3 is TGTGCCAGCAGCGCGACCTTATTCACCAGGGAGATGTTTTTT. It is translated as CASSATLFTREMFF.

The chain recombines TRBV29-1 with TRBJ2-5; 9 bases are shared with TRBD2. The CDR3 covers 14 residues. Germline values: CDR1 SQVTM, CDR2 ANQGSEA. Trimming cost V 2 bases and J 7 bases; bases outside gene matches: 8. The CDR3 region has the DNA TGCAGCGTTGAACGGCGGGGGGGCCGAGTGACCCAGTACTTC. The encoded protein is CSVERRGGRVTQYF.

Notes on this clonotype: Because the CDR3 is missing its conserved closing phenylalanine or tryptophan, this is likely a read error. The rearrangement uses TRBV11-3 and TRBJ1-6, with TRBD1 matching 8 bases. Germline V gene sequence: CDR1 SGHNT, CDR2 YENEEA. The CDR3 has 15 amino acids. Trimming at V came to 2 bases and at J to 3 bases, leaving 0 bases not matched to a gene. The CDR3 spells CASSLTGGYNSPLHS. CDR3 in DNA: TGTGCCAGCAGCTTAACAGGGGGCTATAATTCACCCCTCCACTCT.

The sample holds one count of this clonotype. The chain has TRBV30 and TRBJ2-7; D gene uncertain. The germline gives CDR1 GTSNPN, CDR2 SVGIG (reference sequence). The V end was cut by 2 bases, the J end by 4 bases, with 6 bases between. This CDR3 is 11 amino acids long. CDR3 nucleotide sequence: TGTGCCTGGAGTTACGGGTACGAGCAGTACTTC. This translates into CAWSYGYEQYF.

Turning to this clonotype: One junction end disagrees with the germline gene, perhaps due to a read error. The chain couples TRBV7-8 to TRBJ2-1; perhaps TRBD2 as D (6 bases). The germline CDR1 and CDR2 sequences are SGHVS and FQNEAQ. CDR3 length equals 17 residues. The CDR3: CASSQSPGTYSHNEQLF. DNA of the CDR3: TGCGCCAGCAGCCAGTCGCCGGGGACTTACTCCCACAATGAGCAGCTCTTC. Supplemented by reference TRBV7-8 and TRBJ2-1, the full variable domain reads GAGVSQSPRYKVAKRGQDVALRCDPISGHVSLFWYQQALGQGPEFLTYFQNEAQLDKSGLPSDRFFAERPEGSVSTLKIQRTQQEDSAVYLCASSQSPGTYSHNEQLFGPGTRLTVL.

This clonotype showed up just once. The conserved phenylalanine or tryptophan normally closing the CDR3 is absent here, so this likely arose from a read error. V usage is TRBV7-8 and J usage is TRBJ2-7; weak D call: TRBD1 (5 bases). The CDR3 loop spans 16 amino acids. Germline V gene data show CDR1 as SGHVS and CDR2 as FQNEAQ. Trimming shortened V by 5 bases and J by 3 bases, and 20 bases separated the two germline ends. CDR3 residues: CASSQELGQRFYEQYL. The CDR3 nucleotides are TGTGCCAGCAGCCAAGAATTGGGGCAACGGTTCTACGAGCAGTACCTC.

This clonotype has just a few counts. The rearrangement links TRBV2 to TRBJ1-1; TRBD1 might be the D (5 bases). This CDR3 spans 12 amino acids. V lost 5 bases and J lost 7, with 11 bases in between. Germline loops: CDR1 SNHLY, CDR2 FYNNEI. In DNA form, the CDR3 reads TGTGCCAGCAGTCAAATGACAGTTGAAGCTTTCTTT. Translated: CASSQMTVEAFF.

A remark on this clonotype: One end of the junction fails to match germline, which may point to a read error. The chain uses TRBV5-1 and TRBJ1-2, with D maybe TRBD1 (5 bases). CDR3 length: 16 amino acids. Germline V gene sequence: CDR1 SGHRS, CDR2 YFSETQ. CDR3 in DNA: TGCGCCACCAGCAGAGGTTCAGGGTGGCTTAACTATGGCTACACCTTC. It is translated as CATSRGSGWLNYGYTF.

The chain combines TRBV2 with TRBJ2-2; 12 bases align to TRBD2. This CDR3 is 15 amino acids long. Unmatched junction bases numbered 2, after V lost 2 bases and J lost 7 bases. Germline-derived CDR1 and CDR2 are SNHLY and FYNNEI. The CDR3: CASSERTSGVGELFF. CDR3 nucleotides: TGTGCCAGCAGTGAACGGACTAGCGGGGTCGGGGAGCTGTTTTTT.

V and J are TRBV10-3 and TRBJ2-7; 11 bases fit TRBD2. The V segment lost 4 bases and the J segment 6 bases; nucleotides outside the gene matches: 8. The CDR3 has 15 amino acids. Germline-derived CDR1 and CDR2 are ENHRY and SYGVKD. The CDR3 protein is CAISARNSGGAEQYF. DNA of the CDR3: TGTGCCATCAGTGCTCGAAATAGCGGGGGGGCCGAGCAGTACTTC.

The rearrangement joins TRBV15 to TRBJ1-6, with D maybe TRBD1 (5 bases). The germline V gene encodes CDR1 LNHNV and CDR2 YYDKDF (reference sequence). Trimming removed 3 bases from V and 7 bases from J, with 19 bases in between. CDR3 size: 17 residues. The DNA of the CDR3 is TGTGCCACCAGCAGCCAGCCGATGGGGGTGTACAATTCACCCCTCCACTTT. Encoded protein: CATSSQPMGVYNSPLHF.

This clonotype was picked up a small number of times. The rearrangement uses TRBV29-1 and TRBJ2-7; 8 bases agree with TRBD1. CDR1 is SQVTM and CDR2 is ANQGSEA in the germline V gene. Losses at the gene ends were 6 bases for V and 3 bases for J; bases not matched to a gene: 4. The CDR3 is made up of 12 amino acids. The CDR3 loop reads CSVQGQDYEQYF. In nucleotides, the CDR3 is TGCAGCGTCCAGGGACAGGACTACGAGCAGTACTTC.

Remarks on this clonotype: One end of the junction does not line up with germline, which may come from a read error. The CDR3 loop is CACSFAGSHQPQYF. The DNA for the CDR3 is TGTGCCTGCAGTTTTGCAGGGTCACATCAGCCCCAGTACTTC. This chain links TRBV12-3 or TRBV12-4 with TRBJ2-5, with D perhaps TRBD1 (5 bases). The CDR3 sequence is 14 residues long.

In regard to this clonotype: Mismatch with germline at one junction end may stem from a read error. CDR3 DNA sequence: TGTGCCAGCACCTTAGTGGCAGGCCAGTCAGATACGCGGTATTTT. Its translation: CASTLVAGQSDTRYF. The rearrangement joins TRBV12-3 or TRBV12-4 to TRBJ2-3; no reliable D call. The CDR3 is 15 amino acids.

The sample holds one count of this clonotype. The gene calls are TRBV2 and TRBJ2-7; either TRBD1 or TRBD2 may fit D (5 bases each). This CDR3 is 14 amino acids long. The V gene's germline CDR1 is SNHLY and CDR2 FYNNEI. The V gene lost 5 bases and the J gene lost 3 bases, with 14 bases spanning the gap. Here the CDR3 reads CASSWGRRHYEQYF. The CDR3 DNA reads as TGTGCCAGCAGTTGGGGACGGAGACACTACGAGCAGTACTTC.

Note on this clonotype: One junction end does not reproduce the germline sequence, and a read error may be involved. V gene TRBV25-1 combines with J gene TRBJ1-4; D unresolved. This CDR3 contains 15 residues. The germline V gene has CDR1 MGHDK and CDR2 SYGVNS. The CDR3 protein is CASSVRGLAIKEQFF. CDR3 coding DNA: TGTGCCAGCAGTGTACGGGGATTGGCTATTAAAGAACAGTTCTTT.

With regard to this clonotype: A read error is possible here, since a much larger clone lies one base away. This chain connects TRBV6-4 to TRBJ1-4; TRBD1 is a possible D gene (5 bases). Per germline, CDR1 MRHNA and CDR2 SNTAGT. This CDR3 contains 12 residues. The CDR3 loop is CARSDRQSSKLF. The CDR3 region has the DNA TGTGCCCGCAGTGACAGACAGTCAAGTAAGCTTTTT.

This rearrangement joins TRBV15 to TRBJ2-2, with TRBD2 matching over 8 bases. Germline V gives CDR1 LNHNV, CDR2 YYDKDF (reference sequence). The CDR3 loop spans 17 amino acids. The V and J ends lost 1 base and 3 bases, in that order; junction bases with no gene match: 7. The chain's CDR3 is CATSRGRLALHTGELFF. CDR3 sequence (DNA): TGTGCCACCAGCAGAGGTCGACTAGCGTTGCACACCGGGGAGCTGTTTTTT.